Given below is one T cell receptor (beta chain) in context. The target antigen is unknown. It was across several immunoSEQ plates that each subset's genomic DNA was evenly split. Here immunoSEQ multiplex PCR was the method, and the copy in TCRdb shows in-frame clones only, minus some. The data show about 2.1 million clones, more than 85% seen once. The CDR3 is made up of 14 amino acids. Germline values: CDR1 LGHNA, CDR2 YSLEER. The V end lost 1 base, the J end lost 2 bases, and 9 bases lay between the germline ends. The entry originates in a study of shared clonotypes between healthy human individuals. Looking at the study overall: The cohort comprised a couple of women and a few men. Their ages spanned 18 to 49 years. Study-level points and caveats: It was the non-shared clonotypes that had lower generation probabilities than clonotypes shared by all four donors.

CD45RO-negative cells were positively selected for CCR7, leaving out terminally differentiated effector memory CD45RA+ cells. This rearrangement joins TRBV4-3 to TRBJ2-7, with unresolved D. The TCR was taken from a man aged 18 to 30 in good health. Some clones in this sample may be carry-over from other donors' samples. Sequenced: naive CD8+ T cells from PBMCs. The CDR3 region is CASSQAPGPYEQYF. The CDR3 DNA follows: TGCGCCAGCAGCCAAGCCCCCGGGCCCTACGAGCAGTACTTC.